A selection of T cell receptor beta chains follows, all from one sample in a study of T cells in lung cancer brain metastases. Here immunoSEQ multiplex PCR was the method, and the copy in TCRdb shows in-frame clones only, minus some. The table records around 2,200 clones, 80% to 95% of them present only once. Material for sequencing was tumor tissue from the primary lung tumor. The receptors shown here come from a woman aged 30 to 39 with non-small cell lung cancer. The CDR3 runs from the conserved cysteine through the conserved F or W. D genes are given only for firm matches. Clone size appears in some rows only: once, few, many, or a class for an expanded clone.

>TRBV27|.|once|TRBJ2-5
CASSFLGGGGETQYF
TGTGCCAGCAGTTTTCTAGGAGGAGGAGGAGAGACCCAGTACTTC
>TRBV19|.|.|TRBJ2-3
CASSFRRDRILADTDTQYF
TGTGCCAGTAGTTTTCGGCGGGACAGAATCTTAGCGGACACAGATACGCAGTATTTT
>TRBV5-6|.|.|TRBJ1-4
CASREQGYEKLFF
TGTGCCAGCAGGGAACAGGGCTATGAAAAACTGTTTTTT
>TRBV5-1|TRBD1|.|TRBJ2-7
CASSLAGTGGTYEQYF
TGCGCCAGCAGCTTGGCCGGGACAGGGGGGACCTACGAGCAGTACTTC
>TRBV14|TRBD1|few|TRBJ2-5
CASSHWTGQETQYF
TGTGCCAGCAGCCACTGGACAGGGCAAGAGACCCAGTACTTC
>TRBV29-1|TRBD1|.|TRBJ1-4
CSVQRQGAHEKLFF
TGCAGCGTTCAGAGACAGGGGGCGCATGAAAAACTGTTTTTT
>TRBV27|TRBD2|once|TRBJ2-1
CASSLSVGTSGSGEQFF
TGTGCCAGCAGTTTATCTGTAGGGACTAGCGGGAGTGGTGAGCAGTTCTTC
>TRBV11-2|.|.|TRBJ2-3
CASARGGFTDTQYF
TGTGCCAGCGCCAGGGGAGGTTTCACAGATACGCAGTATTTT
>TRBV27|TRBD1|.|TRBJ2-5
CASSLGRGTGVRETQYF
TGTGCCAGCAGTTTAGGGCGAGGGACAGGGGTGCGGGAGACCCAGTACTTC
>TRBV4-1|TRBD2|.|TRBJ2-1
CASSQGLAGAGNEQFF
TGCGCCAGCAGCCAGGGACTAGCGGGAGCTGGCAATGAGCAGTTCTTC
>TRBV4-2|TRBD2|.|TRBJ2-1
CASSQELAGYNEQFF
TGTGCCAGCAGCCAAGAACTAGCGGGGTACAATGAGCAGTTCTTC
>TRBV7-9|.|.|TRBJ2-2
CASSFPNAGELFF
TGTGCCAGCAGCTTTCCTAACGCCGGGGAGCTGTTTTTT
>TRBV5-1|.|.|TRBJ2-7
CASSSGSYTGFEQYF
TGCGCCAGTAGCTCGGGCTCGTACACAGGGTTCGAGCAGTACTTC
>TRBV16|TRBD2|.|TRBJ2-1
CASSTSGEGHEQFF
TGTGCCAGCAGCACTAGCGGGGAGGGTCATGAGCAGTTCTTC
>TRBV19|.|.|TRBJ1-4
CASRASHNEKLFF
TGTGCCAGCAGGGCTTCCCATAATGAAAAACTGTTTTTT
>TRBV29-1|TRBD1|.|TRBJ1-2
CSVRGTGVGYTF
TGCAGCGTGCGCGGGACAGGGGTCGGCTACACCTTC
>TRBV9|.|.|TRBJ1-1
CASRRGTDNTEAFF
TGTGCCAGCAGAAGGGGGACGGATAACACTGAAGCTTTCTTT
>TRBV6-1|.|.|TRBJ2-5
CASRGARREKETQYF
TGTGCCAGCAGGGGGGCAAGGCGAGAGAAAGAGACCCAGTACTTC
>TRBV6-1|TRBD1|.|TRBJ1-2
CASSETGSGTF
TGTGCCAGCAGCGAGACAGGGTCCGGCACCTTC
>TRBV6-4|TRBD1|.|TRBJ2-3
CASSDSGQGADTQYF
TGTGCCAGCAGTGACTCGGGACAGGGTGCGGATACGCAGTATTTT
>TRBV6-4|TRBD1|.|TRBJ2-7
CASSARDRATGEQYF
TGTGCCAGCAGTGCCCGGGACAGGGCTACTGGCGAGCAGTACTTC
>TRBV7-9|TRBD1|.|TRBJ2-2
CASSSHTGGGTGELFF
TGTGCCAGCAGCTCCCATACAGGGGGCGGCACCGGGGAGCTGTTTTTT
>TRBV5-4|.|once|TRBJ1-1
CASSSILNTEAFF
TGTGCCAGCAGCTCAATCCTAAACACTGAAGCTTTCTTT
>TRBV15|TRBD1|.|TRBJ1-1
CATSRNTGAERAFF
TGTGCCACCAGCAGGAACACAGGGGCCGAGAGGGCTTTCTTT
>TRBV18|TRBD1|.|TRBJ1-3
CASSRKPGQGRSVSGNTIYF
TGTGCCAGCTCGCGGAAACCGGGACAGGGGCGCTCTGTCTCTGGAAACACCATATATTTT
>TRBV9|.|.|TRBJ2-7
CASSAGRRAGYEQYF
TGTGCCAGCAGCGCGGGGCGGAGGGCGGGCTACGAGCAGTACTTC
>TRBV6-1|.|once|TRBJ1-5
CASSEAPTAPTVNQPQHF
TGTGCCAGCAGTGAAGCCCCGACCGCCCCGACGGTCAATCAGCCCCAGCATTTT
>TRBV6-1|TRBD2|.|TRBJ2-1
CASSEGVGRAHNEQFF
TGTGCCAGCAGTGAAGGGGTCGGGAGGGCACACAATGAGCAGTTCTTC
>TRBV9|.|few|TRBJ2-5
CASSPAGTQETQYF
TGTGCCAGCAGCCCCGCGGGGACCCAAGAGACCCAGTACTTC
>TRBV29-1|.|.|TRBJ2-1
CSVEDTHRVSYNEQFF
TGCAGCGTTGAAGATACCCACAGGGTGTCCTACAATGAGCAGTTCTTC
>TRBV10-2|.|.|TRBJ2-1
CASSPTPSSYNEQFF
TGCGCCAGCAGTCCCACTCCGAGCTCCTACAATGAGCAGTTCTTC
>TRBV7-3|.|.|TRBJ2-7
CASSLKGSNEQYF
TGTGCCAGCAGCTTAAAGGGGTCCAACGAGCAGTACTTC
>TRBV19|.|.|TRBJ1-5
CASSRGVNQPQHF
TGTGCCAGTAGTAGGGGGGTAAATCAGCCCCAGCATTTT